The sequence of this TCR beta chain was determined in a study of PD-1 blockade in classical Hodgkin lymphoma. Whole-study context: A 3 mg/kg intravenous dose of nivolumab was received by patients every 2 weeks.

Study results and limitations: At C4D1, TCR diversity had climbed significantly for CD4+ cells, though not for CD8+ cells. The diversity seen at baseline in complete responders resembled that of newly diagnosed patients. Nivolumab starters within 1 year of ASCT were excluded.

The table came from immunoSEQ multiplex PCR; TCRdb's copy has only in-frame clones and leaves some out. The sample lists 21,000 or so clones, around 70% occurring once. This clone was found a few times. Its cognate antigen is unknown. Each patient experienced a relapse that followed autologous stem cell transplantation, and brentuximab vedotin exposure varied. Trimming removed 2 bases from V and 5 bases from J, with 4 bases in between. Germline assignment: CDR1 MNHNY and CDR2 SVGAGI (reference sequence). The CDR3 is 12 amino acids. Material: peripheral blood mononuclear cells (PBMCs), obtained at baseline. The receptor was derived from a human donor with classical Hodgkin lymphoma. V gene TRBV6-6 combines with J gene TRBJ2-1; D not certain. CDR3 coding DNA: TGTGCCAGCAGTTACACGGACAATGAGCAGTTCTTC. Protein product: CASSYTDNEQFF.